The entry below gives a single T cell receptor beta chain sequence along with its context. This clonotype occurred many times. Its antigen specificity is not known. No base quality information exists; no much larger clone differs at one position. This entry comes from a study of T cell repertoires in cytomegalovirus infection (dated by TCRdb to between 2019 and 2020). Broadly, across the study: The HLA type of each donor mattered for the analysis, because public TCR beta signatures pointed to carriage of CMV infection along with the matching HLA type.

Beyond this particular receptor, the publication reports: In both this cohort and an independent cohort of 300 to 450 donors, the cumulative frequency of public TCR beta family members distinguished carriers of CMV infection plus the relevant HLA type. In the ex vivo response, HLA-C-restricted CMV-specific TCR beta clonotypes were dominant, and in two of eight donors the single most frequent clonotype came from this HLA-C-restricted group.

Germline trimming: 3 bases from V, 2 bases from J; junction bases outside gene matches: 6. Measured from the cysteine to the phenylalanine, the CDR3 is 15 residues long. Kept here is only the CDR3 DNA, which spans 45 bases and is read in frame from base 1. CDR1 SEHNR and CDR2 FQNEAQ are derived from the germline V gene (reference sequence). The listed sequencing device is Illumina HiSeq 1500. In TCRdb, the public reads were trimmed at Q25 with fastp and aligned with MiXCR, with productive beta chains retained. All rows with the same CDR3 protein become a single entry with the most common DNA and genes. The sample table records around 440,000 distinct CDR3 sequences; around 11% of these occur just once. Approximately 10% of the sample lies in the top ten.

The chain employs TRBV7-9 and TRBJ2-7; TRBD2 lines up with 8 middle nucleotides. The sample comprised PBMCs. This TCR was recovered from a human donor in good health (CMV status not recorded). Some clones in this sample may be carry-over from other donors' samples. The CDR3 region has the sequence CASSLGREATYEQYF. The nucleotide sequence reads as follows: TGTGCCAGCAGCTTGGGGCGGGAGGCAACCTACGAGCAGTACTTC.